A selection of T cell receptor beta chains follows, all from one sample in a study of T cell changes during pregnancy in multiple sclerosis. Sequenced by immunoSEQ multiplex PCR; TCRdb stores in-frame clones only, minus some. The sample yields 50,000 to 65,000 clones, more than 90% seen once. Sequenced material: CD8+ T cells from peripheral blood mononuclear cells, taken before pregnancy. These TCRs come from a female donor with multiple sclerosis, enrolled in a pregnancy study. The CDR3 runs from the conserved cysteine through the conserved F or W. Fields, in order: D gene, clone size, V gene, J gene, CDR3 protein, CDR3 DNA. The D gene is left open where the match is weak. Size is stated for part of the rows, as once, few or many counts, or as a class when the clone is expanded.

d_call: TRBD1; clone_size: NA; v_call: TRBV27; j_call: TRBJ2-2; cdr3_aa: CASSGRGQEITGELFF; cdr3_nt: TGTGCCAGCAGTGGCAGGGGGCAGGAGATCACCGGGGAGCTGTTTTTT
d_call: NA; clone_size: NA; v_call: TRBV6-5; j_call: TRBJ2-7; cdr3_aa: CASRGRPYEQYF; cdr3_nt: TGTGCCAGCAGGGGCAGACCCTACGAGCAGTACTTC
d_call: NA; clone_size: NA; v_call: TRBV4-1; j_call: TRBJ1-1; cdr3_aa: CASSRGAENTEAFF; cdr3_nt: TGCGCCAGCAGCCGCGGGGCAGAGAACACTGAAGCTTTCTTT
d_call: NA; clone_size: NA; v_call: TRBV14; j_call: TRBJ1-2; cdr3_aa: CASSQRSNYGYTF; cdr3_nt: TGTGCCAGCAGCCAACGCAGTAACTATGGCTACACCTTC
d_call: NA; clone_size: NA; v_call: TRBV9; j_call: TRBJ1-1; cdr3_aa: CASSQGGGGTEAFF; cdr3_nt: TGTGCCAGCAGCCAGGGTGGGGGAGGCACTGAAGCTTTCTTT
d_call: NA; clone_size: NA; v_call: TRBV7-6; j_call: TRBJ1-4; cdr3_aa: CASSLVRGANNEKLFF; cdr3_nt: TGTGCCAGCAGCTTAGTGCGGGGGGCAAATAATGAAAAACTGTTTTTT
d_call: TRBD1; clone_size: NA; v_call: TRBV4-1; j_call: TRBJ1-2; cdr3_aa: CASSSGQGTDGYTF; cdr3_nt: TGCGCCAGCAGCTCAGGACAGGGAACGGACGGCTACACCTTC
d_call: TRBD2; clone_size: NA; v_call: TRBV7-3; j_call: TRBJ2-1; cdr3_aa: CASSLWGGGYNEQFF; cdr3_nt: TGTGCCAGCAGCCTCTGGGGGGGTGGGTACAATGAGCAGTTCTTC
d_call: NA; clone_size: NA; v_call: TRBV9; j_call: TRBJ1-1; cdr3_aa: CASRGGMNTEAFF; cdr3_nt: TGTGCCAGCAGGGGAGGGATGAACACTGAAGCTTTCTTT
d_call: TRBD2; clone_size: NA; v_call: TRBV19; j_call: TRBJ2-3; cdr3_aa: CASMGTSGFPTDTQYF; cdr3_nt: TGTGCCAGTATGGGGACTAGCGGATTCCCCACAGATACGCAGTATTTT
d_call: NA; clone_size: NA; v_call: TRBV21-1; j_call: TRBJ1-1; cdr3_aa: CASSKAFF; cdr3_nt: TGTGCCAGCTCCAAAGCTTTCTTT
d_call: NA; clone_size: NA; v_call: TRBV19; j_call: TRBJ1-1; cdr3_aa: CASSIGGRLTEAFF; cdr3_nt: TGTGCCAGTAGTATCGGGGGGAGACTCACTGAAGCTTTCTTT
d_call: TRBD2; clone_size: NA; v_call: TRBV4-1; j_call: TRBJ2-7; cdr3_aa: CASSQRTSYSEQYF; cdr3_nt: TGCGCCAGCAGCCAGAGGACTAGTTACTCCGAGCAGTACTTC
d_call: TRBD1; clone_size: once; v_call: TRBV14; j_call: TRBJ1-2; cdr3_aa: CASSQGTGQRIYGYTF; cdr3_nt: TGTGCCAGCAGCCAAGGGACGGGACAGCGGATCTATGGCTACACCTTC
d_call: NA; clone_size: NA; v_call: TRBV21-1; j_call: TRBJ1-1; cdr3_aa: CASSVRQGVGRGTEAFF; cdr3_nt: NA
d_call: TRBD2; clone_size: NA; v_call: TRBV7-6; j_call: TRBJ2-1; cdr3_aa: CASSLSRGEYNEQFF; cdr3_nt: TGTGCCAGCAGCTTATCCCGGGGGGAATACAATGAGCAGTTCTTC
d_call: NA; clone_size: NA; v_call: TRBV9; j_call: TRBJ2-7; cdr3_aa: CASSPRDSSYEQYF; cdr3_nt: TGTGCCAGCAGCCCTAGGGACTCCTCCTACGAGCAGTACTTC
d_call: TRBD1; clone_size: NA; v_call: TRBV7-3; j_call: TRBJ2-2; cdr3_aa: CASSWDSLTGELFF; cdr3_nt: TGTGCCAGCAGCTGGGACAGCCTAACCGGGGAGCTGTTTTTT
d_call: TRBD2; clone_size: NA; v_call: TRBV6-4; j_call: TRBJ2-1; cdr3_aa: CASSEGLAGGNEQFF; cdr3_nt: TGTGCCAGCAGTGAGGGACTAGCGGGGGGAAATGAGCAGTTCTTC
d_call: TRBD2; clone_size: NA; v_call: TRBV9; j_call: TRBJ2-3; cdr3_aa: CASSAPTSADTQYF; cdr3_nt: TGTGCCAGCAGCGCCCCGACTAGCGCAGATACGCAGTATTTT
d_call: TRBD1; clone_size: NA; v_call: TRBV10-3; j_call: TRBJ1-2; cdr3_aa: CAISDPRDSNYGYTF; cdr3_nt: TGTGCCATCAGTGACCCCCGGGACAGCAACTATGGCTACACCTTC
d_call: NA; clone_size: NA; v_call: TRBV9; j_call: TRBJ2-3; cdr3_aa: CASSAKGVSTDTQYF; cdr3_nt: TGTGCCAGCAGCGCCAAGGGGGTTAGCACAGATACGCAGTATTTT
d_call: NA; clone_size: NA; v_call: TRBV9; j_call: TRBJ1-1; cdr3_aa: CASSPASGVNTEAFF; cdr3_nt: TGTGCCAGCAGCCCCGCCTCAGGGGTAAACACTGAAGCTTTCTTT
d_call: TRBD1; clone_size: NA; v_call: TRBV16; j_call: TRBJ2-7; cdr3_aa: CASSLGTGVYEQYF; cdr3_nt: TGTGCCAGCAGCTTGGGGACAGGGGTGTACGAGCAGTACTTC
d_call: NA; clone_size: NA; v_call: TRBV4-3; j_call: TRBJ2-7; cdr3_aa: CASSLDEGLSYEQYF; cdr3_nt: TGCGCCAGCAGCCTCGACGAGGGTCTCTCCTACGAGCAGTACTTC
d_call: NA; clone_size: NA; v_call: TRBV27; j_call: TRBJ1-1; cdr3_aa: CASSLVEGTEAFF; cdr3_nt: TGTGCCAGCAGTTTAGTTGAGGGAACTGAAGCTTTCTTT
d_call: NA; clone_size: once; v_call: TRBV29-1; j_call: TRBJ1-2; cdr3_aa: CSVESRGGSESGYTF; cdr3_nt: TGCAGCGTTGAGTCTCGGGGGGGCTCCGAATCGGGCTACACCTTC
d_call: NA; clone_size: few; v_call: TRBV29-1; j_call: TRBJ1-2; cdr3_aa: CSVEPRGDGYTF; cdr3_nt: TGCAGCGTTGAACCCCGGGGGGATGGCTACACCTTC
d_call: TRBD2; clone_size: NA; v_call: TRBV27; j_call: TRBJ2-2; cdr3_aa: CASSWGTSAFTGELFF; cdr3_nt: TGTGCCAGCTCCTGGGGGACTAGTGCCTTCACCGGGGAGCTGTTTTTT
d_call: TRBD2; clone_size: few; v_call: TRBV6-1; j_call: TRBJ2-7; cdr3_aa: CASSPVEGEGYEQYF; cdr3_nt: TGTGCCAGCTCTCCCGTTGAAGGGGAGGGCTACGAGCAGTACTTC
d_call: TRBD1; clone_size: NA; v_call: TRBV7-2; j_call: TRBJ1-1; cdr3_aa: CASSSPGGTEAFF; cdr3_nt: TGTGCCAGCAGCTCCCCAGGGGGGACTGAAGCTTTCTTT
d_call: NA; clone_size: NA; v_call: TRBV2; j_call: TRBJ2-4; cdr3_aa: CASTTKGGRNIQYF; cdr3_nt: TGTGCCAGCACCACAAAGGGGGGGAGAAACATTCAGTACTTC
d_call: NA; clone_size: NA; v_call: TRBV29-1; j_call: TRBJ1-2; cdr3_aa: CSVGQFYGYTF; cdr3_nt: TGCAGCGTAGGACAGTTCTATGGCTACACCTTC
d_call: TRBD1; clone_size: NA; v_call: TRBV9; j_call: TRBJ2-7; cdr3_aa: CASSSGQGSEQYF; cdr3_nt: TGTGCCAGCAGCTCGGGACAGGGAAGCGAGCAGTACTTC
d_call: TRBD1; clone_size: NA; v_call: TRBV5-5; j_call: TRBJ2-7; cdr3_aa: CASSPDRGPIYEQYF; cdr3_nt: TGTGCCAGCAGCCCTGACAGGGGGCCTATCTACGAGCAGTACTTC
d_call: TRBD1; clone_size: NA; v_call: TRBV19; j_call: TRBJ1-1; cdr3_aa: CASSSPGTANTEAFF; cdr3_nt: TGTGCCAGTAGTTCCCCCGGGACAGCCAACACTGAAGCTTTCTTT
d_call: NA; clone_size: NA; v_call: TRBV4-2; j_call: TRBJ2-3; cdr3_aa: CASSQGLSTDTQYF; cdr3_nt: TGTGCCAGCAGCCAGGGACTGAGCACAGATACGCAGTATTTT
d_call: NA; clone_size: NA; v_call: TRBV9; j_call: TRBJ2-5; cdr3_aa: CASSQGAPQETQYF; cdr3_nt: TGTGCCAGCAGCCAAGGGGCCCCCCAAGAGACCCAGTACTTC
d_call: TRBD1; clone_size: NA; v_call: TRBV7-6; j_call: TRBJ2-1; cdr3_aa: CASSLAGPTGAYNEQFF; cdr3_nt: TGTGCCAGCAGCTTAGCGGGTCCAACAGGGGCCTACAATGAGCAGTTCTTC
d_call: TRBD2; clone_size: NA; v_call: TRBV5-1; j_call: TRBJ2-1; cdr3_aa: CASSGVAGGNEQFF; cdr3_nt: TGCGCCAGCAGCGGGGTAGCGGGGGGCAATGAGCAGTTCTTC
d_call: NA; clone_size: NA; v_call: TRBV2; j_call: TRBJ1-2; cdr3_aa: CASSREGYGYTF; cdr3_nt: TGTGCCAGCAGCAGGGAAGGGTATGGCTACACCTTC